This T cell receptor (beta chain) was retrieved from a study of cytomegalovirus exposure and HLA in healthy donors. With respect to this clone: What it recognizes is unknown.

The PCR used 60 Vbeta and 13 Jbeta primers. TCRdb keeps only in-frame clones here, not all; method: immunoSEQ multiplex PCR. The sample consists of around 110,000 clones, 70% to 75% of them appearing once. Everyone who donated was a healthy bone marrow donor. Study outcomes and limitations: When a later analysis was performed, an Asian-associated ancestry cluster reportedly had fewer N-insertions than the approximately 690-donor mean. As a later analysis showed, a missense DCLRE1C variant was linked to trimming of TCR beta V- and J-genes. Certain indistinguishable V segments, among them TRBV6-2 and TRBV6-3, were excluded.

Germline loops: CDR1 MDHEN, CDR2 SYDVKM. Trimming removed 2 bases at V and 4 bases at J, with 11 bases between. The CDR3 is made up of 14 amino acids. This chain connects TRBV28 to TRBJ2-5; D possibly corresponds to TRBD1 (6 bases). The sequence derives from a woman aged 18-29 years in good health and CMV-seronegative. Sequencing was done on a sample of PBMCs. The chain's CDR3 is CASSLIQGRETQYF. The DNA of the CDR3 is TGTGCCAGCAGTTTAATCCAGGGGCGAGAGACCCAGTACTTC.